This T cell receptor beta chain came from a study of shared clonotypes between healthy human individuals. Sequencing used immunoSEQ multiplex PCR; TCRdb keeps in-frame clones, though not all of them. The data hold millions of clones, with 85% to 95% observed a single time. The CDR3 extends over 14 amino acids. Germline V gene data show CDR1 as ENHRY and CDR2 as SYGVKD. V was trimmed by 10 bases and J by 4 bases, leaving 19 bases between them. This clone was observed a single time. Its antigen is not identified. The study, taken as a whole, reports: All-four-donor shared clonotypes had higher generation probabilities than non-shared clonotypes did.

This receptor was taken from a man aged 18 to 35 in good health. The chain employs TRBV10-3 and TRBJ1-2; a possible D gene is TRBD1 (5 bases). Sequencing input: naive CD4+ T cells sorted from blood. Sample subset: CD45RA+ positively selected. For the CDR3, the DNA is TGTGCCACCACAGACAGAGCAAATTCCTATGGCTACACCTTC. Amino acids: CATTDRANSYGYTF.